Included here is one TCR beta chain sequence, with context. Its matching antigen is unknown. The V segment lost 7 bases and the J segment 4 bases; nucleotides outside the gene matches: 8. The CDR3 is made up of 14 amino acids. Germline loops: CDR1 SQVTM, CDR2 ANQGSEA. These data originate in a study of T-cell reconstitution after alpha-beta-depleted transplantation in children. Unique molecular identifiers were used to barcode this TCRbeta library. Via MiXCR, TCRdb re-called the PCR reads, giving one row per CDR3 protein. The table shows fewer than 750,000 distinct CDR3 sequences, with 20% to 25% occurring only once. Study results and limitations: Reportedly, alpha-beta T cells present about two months post-transplant originated from several hundred expanded clones of graft origin. One year after transplant, T-cell counts and diversity came mostly from newly produced T cells.

The sequencing used PBMCs, mostly from graft donor cells, collected 360 days after TCRalphabeta/CD19-depleted stem cell transplant. The V call is TRBV29-1, the J call TRBJ2-5; TRBD1 aligns across 11 bases. The receptor's source is a boy less than two years old who had a stem cell transplant for acute myeloid leukemia, so the T cells may come from the graft donor. CDR3 amino acids: CSAGGTGGVETQYF. DNA for the CDR3: TGCAGCGCGGGGGGGACAGGGGGGGTAGAGACCCAGTACTTC.